Described below is a single TCR beta chain sequence and its context. The data are from a study of cytomegalovirus exposure and HLA in healthy donors. V gave up 6 bases and J gave up 4 bases, with 13 bases separating them. Germline V gives CDR1 MNHNY, CDR2 SVGAGI (reference sequence). The length of the CDR3 is 14 residues. It was with 60 Vbeta and 13 Jbeta primers that the PCR ran. Assay used: immunoSEQ multiplex PCR; TCRdb lists only in-frame clones, some missing. The data show 150,000 to 200,000 clones, 65% to 80% seen once. The receptor was derived from a man between 18 and 35 years old in good health and CMV-seropositive. Sequencing was done on a sample of PBMCs. This chain links TRBV6-6 with TRBJ1-3; maybe TRBD1 (5 bases). The CDR3 loop is CASSPGQGGNTIYF. CDR3 sequence (DNA): TGTGCCAGCAGCCCCGGCCAGGGAGGAAACACCATATATTTT.